This entry features one TCR beta chain sequence. Its antigen is undetermined. These data are taken from a study of T cell clonotyping in hematopoietic cell transplantation. At the level of the study: Pretransplant recipient samples were taken after cytoreduction. Study observations and caveats: No sorting was done, leaving CD4 and CD8 contributions mixed. Broader posttransplant TCR repertoire diversity was predicted by graft donor and pretransplant recipient Inverse Simpson Index values. After transplant, recipient diversity fell while pathologically expanded clonotypes grew through day 180.

Germline assignment: CDR1 SGHVS and CDR2 FNYEAQ. The V end was cut by 4 bases, the J end by 1 base, with 7 bases between. The CDR3 covers 13 residues. As to time point: recipient sample about 28 days before transplant, after cytoreduction. TCRdb keeps only in-frame clones here, not all; method: immunoSEQ multiplex PCR. The table has tens of thousands of clones, 90% to 97% seen once. The source material was peripheral blood mononuclear cells, sampled before stem cell transplant. The rearrangement links TRBV7-6 to TRBJ1-1; D gene unclear. The sequence was collected from a woman in her 50s with acute myeloid leukemia. Some clones in this sample may be carry-over from other donors' samples. The CDR3 here is CASSYQKNTEAFF. Here the CDR3 DNA reads TGTGCCAGCAGCTACCAAAAGAACACTGAAGCTTTCTTT.